Reported below is one TCR beta chain. The germline V gene encodes CDR1 LNHDA and CDR2 SQIVND (reference sequence). There are 14 residues in the CDR3. With 3 bases removed from V and 7 bases from J, the gap between germline ends came to 12 bases. The data derive from a study of blood T cell repertoires in COVID-19. On the study more broadly: Samples of COVID-19 (acute and convalescent) were obtained from the United States, Italy and Spain.

Sequencing was performed with immunoSEQ multiplex PCR; in TCRdb, only in-frame clones are kept and a portion is missing. In the table there are tens of thousands of clones, 70% to 80% of which are singletons. This sequence was found in a woman aged 55-70 years with acute or convalescent COVID-19. This sequence joins TRBV19 and TRBJ1-4; no definite D call. Sequencing was done on a sample of peripheral blood. DNA for the CDR3: TGTGCCAGTAGTATCCGGCAGGAGGGTGAAAAACTGTTTTTT. Translation gives CASSIRQEGEKLFF.